This T cell receptor beta chain was sequenced for a study of cytomegalovirus exposure and HLA in healthy donors. Study background: An earlier analysis found some 100 million unique TCR beta sequences from about 190 million T cells.

It was healthy bone marrow donors who served as donors. CDR1 and CDR2 (germline): SGHTA, FQGNSA. The trim removed 5 bases at V and 8 bases at J, leaving 11 bases unmatched. This CDR3 region has 15 residues. The study ran its PCR with 60 Vbeta and 13 Jbeta primers. Sequencing was performed with immunoSEQ multiplex PCR; in TCRdb, only in-frame clones are kept and a portion is missing. Of 150,000 to 200,000 clones listed, around 80% are singletons. This TCR derives from a young woman in good health and CMV-seropositive. Source material: PBMCs. This sequence joins TRBV7-2 and TRBJ1-2; TRBD1 matches at 10 bases. CDR3 protein: CASSGPDRGQGGYTF. CDR3 in DNA: TGTGCCAGCAGCGGGCCCGACAGGGGGCAAGGAGGCTACACCTTC.